These 14 T cell receptor beta chains share one sample of origin, sequenced in a study of vaccination and CD4 T cells after COVID-19. One entry per CDR3 protein results from TCRdb running MiXCR on the PCR reads. The sample includes around 14,000 distinct CDR3 sequences, over 65% of them seen just once. The sequences come from CD4+ T cells from blood, collected after SARS-CoV-2 vaccination. These receptors all come from a human donor who had recovered from COVID-19.

The genes are TRBV6-1 and TRBJ1-2, with D perhaps matching TRBD1 (6 bases). The germline gives CDR1 MNHNS, CDR2 SASEGT. The CDR3 is 15 amino acids. V was clipped by 6 bases and J by 4 bases, with 18 bases between them. In DNA, the CDR3 is TGTGCCAGCAGGGCGGACAGACTCTTGAGCTATGGCTACACCTTC. It codes for CASRADRLLSYGYTF.

The CDR3 DNA follows: TGTGCCAGCAGCCCCATAGGTGGCGGAGATACGCAGTATTTT. Translating it yields CASSPIGGGDTQYF. The gene calls are TRBV7-9 and TRBJ2-3; D is unresolved. There are 14 residues in the CDR3. Trimming shortened V by 5 bases and J by 5 bases, and 14 bases separated the two germline ends. Germline V gives CDR1 SEHNR, CDR2 FQNEAQ (reference sequence).

This chain joins TRBV6-1 and TRBJ2-7, with TRBD1 matching 8 bases. V was clipped by 4 bases and J by 3 bases; unmatched bases: 5. CDR1 is MNHNS, CDR2 SASEGT, per germline. The CDR3 totals 14 residues. The DNA of the CDR3 is TGTGCCAGCAGTGCCCGGGACAGGAACTACGAGCAGTACTTC. Residues: CASSARDRNYEQYF.

The rearrangement uses TRBV21-1 and TRBJ1-1; the table gives TRBD1 as D, unverified against the DNA. TRBV21-1 is assigned pseudogene status. The CDR3 totals 14 residues. CDR3 sequence reads: CASSPRGGNTEAFF. CDR3 sequence (DNA): TGTGCCAGCAGCCCCCGAGGGGGAAACACTGAAGCTTTCTTT.

The V call is TRBV19, the J call TRBJ2-7; perhaps TRBD2 as D (6 bases). CDR1 is LNHDA, CDR2 SQIVND, per germline (reference sequence). This CDR3 has 14 residues. V was cut by 4 bases and J by 3 bases, with 13 bases left in between. In nucleotides, the CDR3 is TGTGCCAGTAGTACCCGGGACTTAAACTACGAGCAGTACTTC. Amino acids: CASSTRDLNYEQYF.

The V gene is TRBV5-8, the J gene TRBJ2-1; 12 positions agree with TRBD1. CDR1 and CDR2 (germline): SGHTS, YDEGEE. After removal of 4 bases from V and 6 bases from J, the junction contained 17 bases not matched to a gene. This CDR3 is 19 amino acids long. CDR3 residues: CASSAGTGGVNRAINEQFF. In DNA, the CDR3 is TGTGCCAGCAGCGCAGGGACAGGGGGCGTAAATAGGGCGATCAATGAGCAGTTCTTC. Complete variable domain (other parts from reference TRBV5-8 and TRBJ2-1): EAGVTQSPTHLIKTRGQQATLRCSPISGHTSVYWYQQALGLGLQFLLWYDEGEERNRGNFPPRFSGRQFPNYSSELNVNALELEDSALYLCASSAGTGGVNRAINEQFFGPGTRLTVL.

CDR3 in DNA: TGTGCCAGCTCCGGGCAGGGGGCCCAGACCCAGTACTTC. As protein: CASSGQGAQTQYF. The rearrangement uses TRBV18 and TRBJ2-5; 8 bases match TRBD1. Germline V gene sequence: CDR1 KGHSH, CDR2 LQKENI. V lost 6 bases, J lost 6 bases, and 6 bases stayed unmatched. This CDR3 is 13 amino acids long. Full variable domain (outside the CDR3, taken from reference TRBV18 and TRBJ2-5): NAGVMQNPRHLVRRRGQEARLRCSPMKGHSHVYWYRQLPEEGLKFMVYLQKENIIDESGMPKERFSAEFPKEGPSILRIQQVVRGDSAAYFCASSGQGAQTQYFGPGTRLLVL.

This clonotype was counted a few times. The chain uses TRBV6-2 or TRBV6-3 and TRBJ1-2; weak D call: TRBD1 (5 bases). This CDR3 contains 14 residues. Deletions cut 6 bases from V and 0 bases from J, with 11 bases between. CDR1 MNHEY and CDR2 SVGEGT come from the germline V gene. CDR3 sequence reads: CASRPTDSNYGYTF. The CDR3 DNA reads TGTGCCAGCAGACCGACAGACTCTAACTATGGCTACACCTTC.

In nucleotides, the CDR3 is TGTGCCAGCAGCTCGCCCGAATGGTGGGGGAACACTGAAGCTTTCTTT. Its translation: CASSSPEWWGNTEAFF. The chain employs TRBV5-4 and TRBJ1-1, with unresolved D. CDR1 is SGHNT and CDR2 is YYREEE in the germline V gene (reference sequence). With 3 bases removed from V and 1 base from J, the gap between germline ends came to 16 bases. The CDR3 totals 16 residues.

The genes are TRBV5-4 and TRBJ2-3; D might be TRBD1 (8 bases). The V end was cut by 4 bases, the J end by 6 bases, with 27 bases between. In germline, CDR1 is SGHNT, CDR2 YYREEE (reference sequence). The length of the CDR3 is 18 residues. In DNA, the CDR3 is TGTGCCAGCAGCCTGGGGGGGCAGGGGGCAATCTCGTGGGATACGCAGTATTTT. It codes for CASSLGGQGAISWDTQYF. Combining the CDR3 with reference TRBV5-4 and TRBJ2-3 gives the whole variable domain ETGVTQSPTHLIKTRGQQVTLRCSSQSGHNTVSWYQQALGQGPQFIFQYYREEENGRGNFPPRFSGLQFPNYSSELNVNALELDDSALYLCASSLGGQGAISWDTQYFGPGTRLTVL.

This chain links TRBV25-1 with TRBJ2-5, with D tentatively TRBD1 (6 bases). The CDR3 has 13 amino acids. The germline gives CDR1 MGHDK, CDR2 SYGVNS. Trimming removed 4 bases at V and 5 bases at J, with 11 bases between. For the CDR3, the DNA is TGTGCCAGCAGTGTTCGGGACACGGAGACCCAGTACTTC. It codes for CASSVRDTETQYF. The variable domain in full, with the rest retrieved from reference TRBV25-1 and TRBJ2-5, is EADIYQTPRYLVIGTGKKITLECSQTMGHDKMYWYQQDPGMELHLIHYSYGVNSTEKGDLSSESTVSRIRTEHFPLTLESARPSHTSQYLCASSVRDTETQYFGPGTRLLVL.

As DNA, the CDR3 is TGCAGTGCTAGAGGAGTTCCAGAATACCCCACCTATGGCTACACCTTC. It specifies CSARGVPEYPTYGYTF. The chain joins TRBV20-1 to TRBJ1-2; D gene ambiguous. Between the trimmed V and J ends, which lost 1 base and 4 bases, there was a span of 19 bases. This CDR3 spans 16 amino acids. Per germline, CDR1 DFQATT and CDR2 SNEGSKA (reference sequence).

This sequence joins TRBV4-1 and TRBJ1-1; perhaps TRBD1 as D (6 bases). The ends were cut back, 4 bases at V and 0 bases at J, with 15 bases in the middle. The CDR3 length is 16 residues. Per the germline V gene, CDR1 is MGHRA and CDR2 is YSYEKL. The CDR3, as DNA: TGCGCCAGCAGCCGACAACAGGGCCGACTGAACACTGAAGCTTTCTTT. It codes for CASSRQQGRLNTEAFF.

V usage is TRBV11-1 and J usage is TRBJ2-5; 9 bases line up with TRBD1. CDR3 length equals 13 residues. V shed 5 bases, J shed 5 bases, and the junction held 3 bases outside the gene matches. Germline CDR1 and CDR2: SGHAT and FQDESV (reference sequence). Here the CDR3 DNA reads TGTGCCAGCAGCGGACAGGGGAGGGAGACCCAGTACTTC. This gives the protein CASSGQGRETQYF. Together with reference TRBV11-1 and TRBJ2-5, the CDR3 gives the full variable domain: EAEVAQSPRYKITEKSQAVAFWCDPISGHATLYWYRQILGQGPELLVQFQDESVVDDSQLPKDRFSAERLKGVDSTLKIQPAELGDSAMYLCASSGQGRETQYFGPGTRLLVL.